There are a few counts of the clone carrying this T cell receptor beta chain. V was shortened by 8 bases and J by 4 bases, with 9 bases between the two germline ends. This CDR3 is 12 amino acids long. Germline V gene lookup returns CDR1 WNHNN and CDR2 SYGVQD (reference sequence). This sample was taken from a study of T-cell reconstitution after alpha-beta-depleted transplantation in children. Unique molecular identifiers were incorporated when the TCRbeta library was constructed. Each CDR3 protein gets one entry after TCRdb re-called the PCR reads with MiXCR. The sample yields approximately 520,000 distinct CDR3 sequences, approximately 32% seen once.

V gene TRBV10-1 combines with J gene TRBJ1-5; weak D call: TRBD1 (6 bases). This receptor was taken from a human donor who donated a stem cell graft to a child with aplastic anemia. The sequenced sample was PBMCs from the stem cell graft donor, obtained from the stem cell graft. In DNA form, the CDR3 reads TGCGCCAGCTCAGGGGTGAATCAGCCCCAGCATTTT. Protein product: CASSGVNQPQHF.